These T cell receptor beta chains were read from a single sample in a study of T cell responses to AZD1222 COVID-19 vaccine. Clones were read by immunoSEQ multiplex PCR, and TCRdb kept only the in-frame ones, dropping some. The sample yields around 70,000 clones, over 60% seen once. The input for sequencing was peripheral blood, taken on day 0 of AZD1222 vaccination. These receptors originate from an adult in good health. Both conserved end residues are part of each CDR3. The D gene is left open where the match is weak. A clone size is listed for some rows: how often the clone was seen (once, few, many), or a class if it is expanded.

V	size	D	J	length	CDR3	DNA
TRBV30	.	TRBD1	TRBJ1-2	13	CAWRMQGDSGYTF	TGTGCCTGGAGGATGCAGGGGGATTCTGGCTACACCTTC
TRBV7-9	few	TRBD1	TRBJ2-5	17	CASSPGLGDRWQETQYF	TGTGCCAGCAGCCCAGGGCTAGGGGACAGGTGGCAAGAGACCCAGTACTTC
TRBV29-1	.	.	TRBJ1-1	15	CSVGGLEVDVTEAFF	TGCAGCGTGGGGGGCTTAGAGGTAGATGTCACTGAAGCTTTCTTT
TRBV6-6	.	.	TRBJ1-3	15	CASIQDRFSGNTIYF	TGTGCCAGCATACAGGACAGATTCTCTGGAAACACCATATATTTT
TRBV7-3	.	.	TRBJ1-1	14	CASSLEFSGPGAFF	TGTGCCAGCAGCTTAGAGTTTTCGGGCCCCGGGGCTTTCTTT
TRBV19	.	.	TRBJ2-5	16	CASSISVVWGQETQYF	TGTGCCAGTAGTATATCGGTGGTGTGGGGTCAAGAGACCCAGTACTTC
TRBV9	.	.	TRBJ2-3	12	CASTGSTDTQYF	TGTGCCAGCACAGGTAGCACAGATACGCAGTATTTT
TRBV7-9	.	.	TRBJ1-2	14	CASSLEGAFHGYTF	TGTGCCAGCAGCTTAGAAGGGGCCTTCCATGGCTACACCTTC
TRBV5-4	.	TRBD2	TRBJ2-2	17	CASSLTSGARIFRELFF	TGTGCCAGCAGCTTGACTAGCGGGGCGAGGATTTTTCGGGAGCTGTTTTTT
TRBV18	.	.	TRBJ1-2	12	CASSPNLRGYTF	TGTGCCAGCTCACCAAATCTGAGAGGCTACACCTTC
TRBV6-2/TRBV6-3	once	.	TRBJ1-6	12	CASSNLNSPLHF	TGTGCCAGCAGTAACCTAAATTCACCCCTCCACTTT
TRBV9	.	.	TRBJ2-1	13	CASSVGVRFEQFF	TGTGCCAGCAGCGTAGGCGTCCGGTTTGAGCAGTTCTTC
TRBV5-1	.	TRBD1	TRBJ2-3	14	CASSPGQVTDTQYF	TGCGCCAGCAGCCCCGGACAGGTCACAGATACGCAGTATTTT
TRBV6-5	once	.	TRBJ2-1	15	CASSQQGGSYNEQFF	TGTGCCAGCAGTCAGCAGGGTGGCTCCTACAATGAGCAGTTCTTC
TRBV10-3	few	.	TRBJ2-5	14	CAISESAGGETQYF	TGTGCCATCAGTGAGTCGGCAGGTGGGGAGACCCAGTACTTC
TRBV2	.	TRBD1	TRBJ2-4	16	CASADGRGRTLNIQYF	TGTGCCAGTGCCGATGGCAGGGGGCGAACCCTAAACATTCAGTACTTC
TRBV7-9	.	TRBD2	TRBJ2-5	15	CASSSELAGGETQYF	TGTGCCAGCAGCTCCGAACTAGCGGGGGGAGAGACCCAGTACTTC
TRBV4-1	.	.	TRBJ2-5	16	CASSQDNRAGWETQYF	TGCGCCAGCAGCCAAGATAATAGGGCAGGTTGGGAGACCCAGTACTTC
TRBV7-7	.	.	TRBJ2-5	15	CASSLGGGLQETQYF	TGTGCTAGCAGCTTAGGCGGGGGCCTACAAGAGACCCAGTACTTC
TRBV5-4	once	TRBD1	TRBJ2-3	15	CASSLAGGGTDTQYF	TGTGCCAGCAGCTTGGCAGGGGGCGGCACAGATACGCAGTATTTT
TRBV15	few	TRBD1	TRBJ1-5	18	CATSRGALGQGKDQPQHF	TGTGCCACCAGCAGAGGGGCCTTGGGACAGGGGAAGGATCAGCCCCAGCATTTT
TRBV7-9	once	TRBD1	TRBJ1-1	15	CASSVGTGFDTEAFF	TGTGCCAGCAGCGTAGGGACAGGGTTCGACACTGAAGCTTTCTTT
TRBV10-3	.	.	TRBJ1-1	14	CAISGNTMNTEAFF	TGTGCCATCAGTGGGAACACCATGAACACTGAAGCTTTCTTT
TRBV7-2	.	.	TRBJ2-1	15	CASSLGLSSGNEQFF	TGTGCCAGCAGCTTAGGTCTCTCTAGTGGCAATGAGCAGTTCTTC
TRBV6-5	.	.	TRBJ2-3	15	CASSPEERGTDTQYF	TGTGCCAGCAGCCCCGAGGAACGGGGTACAGATACGCAGTATTTT
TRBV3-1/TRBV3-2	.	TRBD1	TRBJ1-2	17	CASSHPGTGSNGYGYTF	TGTGCCAGCAGCCACCCTGGGACAGGGAGCAACGGCTATGGCTACACCTTC
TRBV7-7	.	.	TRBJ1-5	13	CASSLAFGQPQHF	TGTGCTAGCAGCTTAGCCTTTGGCCAGCCCCAGCATTTT
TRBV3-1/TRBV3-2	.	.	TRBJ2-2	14	CASSHGAERGELFF	TGTGCCAGCAGCCACGGGGCGGAGCGGGGGGAGCTGTTTTTT
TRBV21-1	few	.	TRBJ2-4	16	CASSKYYTLAKNIQYF	TGTGCCAGCAGCAAATATTACACTCTAGCCAAAAACATTCAGTACTTC
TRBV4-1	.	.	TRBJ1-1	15	CASSHNDRPNTEAFF	TGCGCCAGCAGCCACAATGACAGACCGAACACTGAAGCTTTCTTT
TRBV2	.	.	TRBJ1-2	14	CASSEALGFNGYTF	TGTGCCAGCAGTGAAGCGCTCGGGTTTAATGGCTACACCTTC
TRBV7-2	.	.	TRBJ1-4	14	CASSDRAPNEKLFF	TGTGCCAGCAGCGACAGAGCCCCTAATGAAAAACTGTTTTTT
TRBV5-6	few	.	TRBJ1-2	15	CASSPHRDINYGYTF	TGTGCCAGCAGCCCCCACCGGGACATTAACTATGGCTACACCTTC
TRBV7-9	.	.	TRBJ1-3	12	CASSVVQNTIYF	TGTGCCAGCAGCGTAGTACAAAACACCATATATTTT
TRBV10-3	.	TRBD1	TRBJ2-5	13	CASGQGAGETQYF	TGTGCCTCGGGACAGGGGGCTGGTGAGACCCAGTACTTC
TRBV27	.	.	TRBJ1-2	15	CASSDRRTFNYGYTF	TGTGCCAGCAGTGATAGACGGACCTTTAACTATGGCTACACCTTC
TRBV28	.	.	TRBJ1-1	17	CASSINLGEIVYTEAFF	TGTGCCAGCAGCATTAACCTGGGGGAGATCGTGTACACTGAAGCTTTCTTT
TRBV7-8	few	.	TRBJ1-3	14	CASSLDRTGNTIYF	TGTGCCAGCAGCTTGGACAGAACTGGAAACACCATATATTTT
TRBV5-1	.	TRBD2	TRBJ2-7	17	CASSLGISTSGGDVQYF	TGCGCCAGCAGCTTGGGGATTAGTACTAGCGGGGGAGATGTGCAGTACTTC
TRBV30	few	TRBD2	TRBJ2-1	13	CAWSAGRGVEQFF	TGTGCCTGGAGTGCCGGGCGGGGGGTTGAGCAGTTCTTC
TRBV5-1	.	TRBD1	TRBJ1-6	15	CASSLRQGGNSPLHF	TGCGCCAGCAGCTTGAGACAGGGCGGCAATTCACCCCTCCACTTT